The 16 T cell receptor beta chains below come from one sample, sequenced in a study of cytomegalovirus exposure and HLA in healthy donors. 13 Jbeta primers and 60 Vbeta primers were used for the PCR. Generated by immunoSEQ multiplex PCR, the TCRdb table keeps only in-frame clones and is missing some. The data hold roughly 140,000 clones, with 76% observed a single time. The sample consisted of PBMCs. These receptors were taken from a woman aged 40-49 years in good health and CMV-seronegative.

The chain carries TRBV14 and TRBJ2-2; a possible D gene is TRBD1 (6 bases). Germline CDR1 SGHDN, CDR2 FVKESK. V was trimmed by 2 bases and J by 3 bases, leaving 7 bases between them. This CDR3 spans 14 amino acids. The CDR3 DNA reads TGTGCCAGCAGCCAACCAGGGGACACCGGGGAGCTGTTTTTT. This encodes CASSQPGDTGELFF.

J is TRBJ1-2 and V is TRBV18; 10 bases match TRBD1. J gave up 7 bases and V 5 bases, and 7 bases lay outside the gene matches. In germline, CDR1 is KGHSH, CDR2 LQKENI. The CDR3 has 14 residues. In DNA form, the CDR3 reads TGTGCCAGCTCAGGACAGGGGGAAGGTGGTGGCTACACCTTC. Protein product: CASSGQGEGGGYTF.

In its sample, this clone was seen a few times. In the same sample, other DNA sequences code for this CDR3. The chain has TRBV15 and TRBJ2-3, with no clear D. This CDR3 spans 16 amino acids. Germline V lookup: CDR1 LNHNV, CDR2 YYDKDF (reference sequence). Trimming left V 5 bases short and J 1 base short, with 16 bases between. CDR3 amino acids: CATSVKPGSRTDTQYF. The DNA of the CDR3 is TGTGCCACCAGCGTCAAGCCCGGGTCGCGCACAGATACGCAGTATTTT.

The gene calls are TRBV4-2 and TRBJ2-1; D is possibly TRBD2 (6 bases). Germline assignment: CDR1 LGHNA and CDR2 YNFKEQ. V was clipped by 4 bases and J by 13 bases, with 20 bases between them. The CDR3 extends over 14 amino acids. The CDR3 DNA follows: TGTGCCAGCAGCCCGGCGGACTATCTATTTGGTCAGTTCTTC. Translated, it gives CASSPADYLFGQFF.

This rearrangement joins TRBV11-2 to TRBJ2-2, with TRBD1 as a possible D gene (5 bases). CDR3 size: 15 residues. V was trimmed by 6 bases and J by 3 bases, leaving 14 bases between them. The germline CDR1 and CDR2 sequences are SGHAT and FQNNGV. This CDR3 is CASRFQDTYTGELFF. The CDR3 DNA follows: TGTGCCAGCAGGTTCCAGGACACCTACACCGGGGAGCTGTTTTTT.

The chain is built from TRBV2 and TRBJ1-5; unclear D gene. The CDR3 spans 15 residues. In germline, CDR1 is SNHLY, CDR2 FYNNEI. Between the trimmed V and J ends, which lost 2 bases and 2 bases, there was a span of 10 bases. CDR3 sequence reads: CASSEYSVGNQPQHF. The CDR3 coding sequence is TGTGCCAGCAGTGAATATTCGGTGGGCAATCAGCCCCAGCATTTT.

The genes are TRBV7-9 and TRBJ2-7, with 10 positions matching TRBD2. The CDR3 loop spans 16 amino acids. J was trimmed by 4 bases and V by 1 base; bases with no gene match: 7. Looked up from germline, CDR1 is SEHNR and CDR2 is FQNEAQ (reference sequence). The CDR3 loop reads CASSLGGASGSYEQYF. The CDR3 nucleotides are TGTGCCAGCAGCTTAGGCGGGGCTAGCGGGAGTTACGAGCAGTACTTC. Full variable domain (rest looked up from reference TRBV7-9 and TRBJ2-7): DTGVSQNPRHKITKRGQNVTFRCDPISEHNRLYWYRQTLGQGPEFLTYFQNEAQLEKSRLLSDRFSAERPKGSFSTLEIQRTEQGDSAMYLCASSLGGASGSYEQYFGPGTRLTVT.

The V gene is TRBV19, the J gene TRBJ2-5; 15 bases are shared with TRBD2. Germline CDR1 LNHDA, CDR2 SQIVND (reference sequence). The CDR3 consists of 18 residues. The V segment lost 5 bases and the J segment 3 bases; nucleotides outside the gene matches: 10. The CDR3 loop is CASSLGLAGGRGEETQYF. The CDR3 bases are TGTGCCAGTAGTCTAGGACTAGCGGGGGGGAGGGGAGAAGAGACCCAGTACTTC.

The V gene is TRBV5-1, the J gene TRBJ1-2; D might be TRBD1 (6 bases). Germline values: CDR1 SGHRS, CDR2 YFSETQ. The CDR3 consists of 13 residues. Trimming removed 2 bases at V and 6 bases at J, with 11 bases between. The CDR3 protein is CASSLQGSDGYTF. Written as DNA, the CDR3 is TGCGCCAGCAGCTTACAGGGTTCGGATGGCTACACCTTC.

This clone showed up just a few times. This chain connects TRBV4-1 to TRBJ1-1; D is unclear. The V gene lost 1 base and the J gene lost 2 bases, with 5 bases spanning the gap. This CDR3 spans 13 amino acids. CDR1 is MGHRA and CDR2 is YSYEKL in the germline V gene. Written as DNA, the CDR3 is TGCGCCAGCAGCCAAGGGAGCAACACTGAAGCTTTCTTT. Translated: CASSQGSNTEAFF.

The chain combines TRBV5-1 with TRBJ1-3; the match to TRBD1 covers 7 bases. Germline CDR1 reads SGHRS; CDR2 reads YFSETQ. The CDR3 loop spans 21 amino acids. J was trimmed by 4 bases and V by 1 base; bases with no gene match: 23. The CDR3 spells CASSLLLRDRKYSRPGNTIYF. The CDR3 DNA is TGCGCCAGCAGCTTGTTGCTCCGGGACAGAAAATATTCACGACCGGGAAACACCATATATTTT.

This clone showed up just a few times. The rearrangement links TRBV5-1 to TRBJ1-2; a weak D match, TRBD1 (6 bases). The CDR3 loop spans 14 amino acids. The V gene lost 0 bases and the J gene lost 8 bases, with 14 bases spanning the gap. CDR1 SGHRS and CDR2 YFSETQ come from the germline V gene. CDR3 residues: CASSLAGTQSGYTF. The CDR3 DNA reads as TGCGCCAGCAGCTTGGCGGGGACACAGAGCGGCTACACCTTC. The full variable domain, its missing parts supplied by reference TRBV5-1 and TRBJ1-2, is KAGVTQTPRYLIKTRGQQVTLSCSPISGHRSVSWYQQTPGQGLQFLFEYFSETQRNKGNFPGRFSGRQFSNSRSEMNVSTLELGDSALYLCASSLAGTQSGYTFGSGTRLTVV.

The rearrangement joins TRBV29-1 to TRBJ2-7, with 7 bases identical to TRBD1. Germline lookup yields CDR1 SQVTM and CDR2 ANQGSEA. The J segment lost 1 base and the V segment lost 7 bases, leaving 4 bases of the junction unmatched. The CDR3 consists of 12 residues. CDR3 nucleotide sequence: TGCAGCGCCCGGGACAGTTCCTACGAGCAGTACTTC. Protein sequence: CSARDSSYEQYF.

The chain has TRBV6-1 and TRBJ2-7; 9 bases line up with TRBD1. CDR1 and CDR2 (germline): MNHNS, SASEGT. After removal of 2 bases from V and 4 bases from J, the junction contained 6 bases not matched to a gene. The CDR3 runs 15 residues. The CDR3, as DNA: TGTGCCAGCAGTGAACCGGGACAGGGCTTTTACGAGCAGTACTTC. Protein product: CASSEPGQGFYEQYF.

This chain uses TRBV4-2 with TRBJ2-6, with D possibly being TRBD1 (6 bases). With 4 bases removed from V and 0 bases from J, the gap between germline ends came to 25 bases. Germline V gives CDR1 LGHNA, CDR2 YNFKEQ. The CDR3 runs to 21 residues. The CDR3 coding sequence is TGTGCCAGCAGCCGGGTCAATGCGGTCCGGGACACCCCCTCTGGGGCCAACGTCCTGACTTTC. Protein sequence: CASSRVNAVRDTPSGANVLTF.

The gene calls are TRBV29-1 and TRBJ2-4; D is ambiguous. The CDR3 has 13 residues. In germline, CDR1 is SQVTM, CDR2 ANQGSEA. In DNA, the CDR3 is TGCAGTGCCTTACTGCCCCGCAAAAACATTCAGTACTTC. Its translation is CSALLPRKNIQYF.